Sequencing of this T cell receptor (beta chain) was carried out in a study of T-cell reconstitution after alpha-beta-depleted transplantation in children. Study-level results: By one year post-transplant, T-cell counts and diversity largely arose from T cells that were newly produced.

This clonotype was seen ten or more times. Its antigen is currently unknown. Library preparation (for TCRbeta) was performed with unique molecular identifiers. TCRdb re-called the PCR reads with MiXCR, one entry per CDR3 protein. This sample has 670,000 or so distinct CDR3 sequences, with 13% found just once. The CDR3 has 13 residues. Germline values: CDR1 DFQATT, CDR2 SNEGSKA (reference sequence). V shed 6 bases and J shed 1 base, with 10 bases lying between them. Sequenced here: PBMCs, sampled before TCRalphabeta/CD19-depleted stem cell transplant. The source of this sequence is a girl aged 2 to 10 with congenital amegakaryocytic thrombocytopenia, due to receive a stem cell transplant. The chain couples TRBV20-1 to TRBJ1-5; no clear D. The CDR3 region is CSAPPSSNQPQHF. DNA for the CDR3: TGCAGTGCCCCTCCATCCAGCAATCAGCCCCAGCATTTT.